Presented here are 13 T cell receptor beta chains from one specimen sequenced in a study of CXCR3-negative and CXCR3-positive naive CD8 T cells. It was by 5' RACE with UMI labels that the TRB cDNA libraries were prepared. TCRdb reprocessed the 5' RACE reads, with one entry per CDR3 protein and no DNA. The specimen's table records 46,000 or so distinct CDR3 sequences. Sample: naive CXCR3- CD8+ T cells from blood. Subset indicated: CD45RO-CCR7+CD27+CD95- naive CD8+ T cells lacking CXCR3 (TNR3-). The origin of the receptors is a human donor in good health. Some clones in this sample may be carry-over from other donors' samples.

The chain carries TRBV19 and TRBJ1-1; checking the TCRdb D call of TRBD1 is not possible without DNA. Germline lookup yields CDR1 LNHDA and CDR2 SQIVND (reference sequence). The CDR3 is 13 amino acids. The chain's CDR3 is CASAGQLNTEAFF.

V gene TRBV15 combines with J gene TRBJ2-2; lacking DNA, the TRBD1 call made by TCRdb goes unchecked. Looked up from germline, CDR1 is LNHNV and CDR2 is YYDKDF (reference sequence). There are 15 residues in the CDR3. CDR3 residues: CATSRTGGVTGELFF. Full variable domain (missing parts from reference TRBV15 and TRBJ2-2): DAMVIQNPRYQVTQFGKPVTLSCSQTLNHNVMYWYQQKSSQAPKLLFHYYDKDFNNEADTPDNFQSRRPNTSFCFLDIRSPGLGDTAMYLCATSRTGGVTGELFFGEGSRLTVL.

The V gene is TRBV29-1, the J gene TRBJ2-3; TCRdb lists TRBD1, though no DNA is available to test this call. The CDR3 covers 15 residues. Germline values: CDR1 SQVTM, CDR2 ANQGSEA. CDR3 region: CTSWGAGGTADTQYF.

This chain links TRBV12-3 or TRBV12-4 with TRBJ2-1; TCRdb picks TRBD1, but there is no DNA to check that call. CDR3 length equals 13 residues. CDR3 protein: CASSPPLPGEQFF.

The gene calls are TRBV29-1 and TRBJ2-7; as DNA is missing, the TRBD2 call by TCRdb cannot be tested. Germline V lookup: CDR1 SQVTM, CDR2 ANQGSEA. This CDR3 has 13 amino acids. The CDR3 region is CSVEKLGAYEQYF.

This rearrangement joins TRBV6-5 to TRBJ2-7; TCRdb picks TRBD1, but there is no DNA to check that call. The CDR3 runs 12 residues. Germline CDR1 is MNHEY and CDR2 is SVGAGI. The CDR3 protein is CASSYGPEDWYF.

This chain joins TRBV6-2 or TRBV6-3 and TRBJ1-1; TCRdb proposes TRBD1, but this gene call is untestable without DNA. Germline V gene data show CDR1 as MNHEY and CDR2 as SVGEGT. The CDR3 covers 15 residues. This CDR3 reads CASSYRPEGDTEAFF.

The chain uses TRBV28 and TRBJ1-1; TCRdb outputs TRBD1, but without DNA this stays unchecked. This CDR3 has 13 amino acids. Germline V gene data show CDR1 as MDHEN and CDR2 as SYDVKM. The CDR3 region is CASSQEGVTEAFF. Looking up the rest from reference TRBV28 and TRBJ1-1 gives the full variable domain: DVKVTQSSRYLVKRTGEKVFLECVQDMDHENMFWYRQDPGLGLRLIYFSYDVKMKEKGDIPEGYSVSREKKERFSLILESASTNQTSMYLCASSQEGVTEAFFGQGTRLTVV.

The chain couples TRBV4-3 to TRBJ1-6; TCRdb's D call, TRBD1, is unchecked because there is no DNA. Germline V gives CDR1 LGHNA, CDR2 YSLEER. This CDR3 region has 14 residues. The chain's CDR3 is CASSQRQGISPLHF.

The CDR3 sequence: CSVRSGLGNEQFF. V is TRBV29-1 and J is TRBJ2-1; TCRdb selects TRBD2, and the lack of DNA leaves this call unchecked. This CDR3 region has 13 residues. CDR1 and CDR2 from the germline V gene are SQVTM and ANQGSEA.

V is TRBV6-2 or TRBV6-3 and J is TRBJ2-7; TCRdb's D call of TRBD2 is untestable without DNA. Germline CDR1 is MNHEY and CDR2 is SVGEGT. CDR3 length equals 15 residues. The CDR3 spells CASGPLLITRVEQYF.

The CDR3 reads CSVEAGTLDNEQFF. The chain has TRBV29-1 and TRBJ2-1; the D call from TCRdb, TRBD1, cannot be confirmed without DNA. This CDR3 comprises 14 residues. Germline V gives CDR1 SQVTM, CDR2 ANQGSEA.

The chain recombines TRBV20-1 with TRBJ1-1; TCRdb indicates TRBD1, and absent DNA this call remains unverified. The length of the CDR3 is 13 residues. CDR1 is DFQATT and CDR2 is SNEGSKA in the germline V gene (reference sequence). The CDR3 spells CSAKGGGATEAFF.